These 26 T cell receptor beta chains were all obtained from the same sample, sequenced in a study of regulatory T cells in long-lasting Graves disease. Relying on iRepertoire HTBI primers and Arm-PCR of CDR3 regions, the team built TCR beta libraries. One entry per CDR3 protein results from TCRdb running MiXCR on the multiplex PCR reads. This sample yields over 450,000 distinct CDR3 sequences, of which 20% to 25% are seen a single time; roughly 7.7% belongs to the top ten. Time point given: persistent/refractory GD, antithyroid drugs over 5 years with positive TRAb. RNA from PBMCs was the source of the TCR library. Here the sequenced sample was peripheral blood mononuclear cells (PBMCs), taken when the disease was refractory, from a patient treated with antithyroid drugs. These receptors were taken from a female donor with Graves disease.

The V call is TRBV7-2, the J call TRBJ1-1; no clear D gene. The CDR3 length is 17 residues. Deletions cut 5 bases from V and 0 bases from J, with 19 bases between. Per germline, CDR1 SGHTA and CDR2 FQGNSA. CDR3 loop: CASSPRFKGDMNTEAFF. The CDR3 bases are TGTGCCAGCAGCCCCCGGTTCAAGGGAGATATGAACACTGAAGCTTTCTTT.

This clonotype was picked up many times. The chain links TRBV7-8 to TRBJ1-1; unclear D gene. This CDR3 spans 14 amino acids. Germline CDR1 and CDR2: SGHVS and FQNEAQ. Trimming shortened V by 1 base and J by 0 bases, and 6 bases separated the two germline ends. CDR3 region: CASSLGAMNTEAFF. As DNA, the CDR3 is TGTGCCAGCAGCTTAGGGGCCATGAACACTGAAGCTTTCTTT.

The chain links TRBV11-2 to TRBJ2-3; the match to TRBD2 covers 7 bases. This CDR3 is built from 16 residues. Germline trimming cut 4 bases from V and 7 bases from J; bases unmatched to any gene: 14. Germline CDR1 reads SGHAT; CDR2 reads FQNNGV. CDR3 in DNA: TGTGCCAGCAGCTCCCCCTCTAGCGGCCTCACTAATACGCAGTATTTT. This encodes CASSSPSSGLTNTQYF.

This clonotype has more than one count but fewer than ten. The chain links TRBV11-2 to TRBJ2-1; D uncertain. Between the trimmed V and J ends, which lost 1 base and 9 bases, there was a span of 7 bases. Germline V gene data show CDR1 as SGHAT and CDR2 as FQNNGV. The CDR3 contains 12 residues. The CDR3, as DNA: TGTGCCAGCAGCTTAGGTTTTATTGAGCAGTTCTTC. Protein: CASSLGFIEQFF.

V gene TRBV3-1 combines with J gene TRBJ1-6; D gene uncertain. This CDR3 has 15 amino acids. Germline V CDR1 and CDR2: LGHDT, YNNKEL (reference sequence). V lost 5 bases to trimming and J lost 0 bases, with 8 bases between them. CDR3 nucleotide sequence: TGTGCCAGCAGCTTCCAAAGCTCCTATAATTCACCCCTCCACTTT. This codes for CASSFQSSYNSPLHF.

There are many counts of this clonotype. This chain links TRBV10-1 with TRBJ2-7; 9 positions match TRBD1. This CDR3 spans 16 amino acids. Trimming took 3 bases from V and 0 from J; bases not matched to a gene: 6. Germline lookup yields CDR1 WNHNN and CDR2 SYGVQD (reference sequence). Here the CDR3 DNA reads TGCGCCAGCAGTGACGAGGACAGGGGCTTCTCCTACGAGCAGTACTTC. Protein product: CASSDEDRGFSYEQYF.

A word on this clonotype: Being one base from a much bigger clone, this may be a read error. The chain links TRBV28 to TRBJ2-2; TRBD2 might be the D (5 bases). The germline gives CDR1 MDHEN, CDR2 SYDVKM. This CDR3 is 11 amino acids long. Here the CDR3 reads CASKRAGDLFF. CDR3 nucleotide sequence: TGTGCCAGCAAGAGGGCCGGGGATCTGTTTTTT.

The V and J genes are TRBV19 and TRBJ2-7, with TRBD1 matching over 7 bases. Per germline, CDR1 LNHDA and CDR2 SQIVND (reference sequence). Trimming at V came to 6 bases and at J to 3 bases, leaving 5 bases not matched to a gene. The CDR3 consists of 13 residues. DNA for the CDR3: TGTGCCAGTAGGGGGACAGCACACTACGAGCAGTACTTC. Residues: CASRGTAHYEQYF.

The V and J genes are TRBV6-6 and TRBJ1-4; D is undetermined. Germline V lookup: CDR1 MNHNY, CDR2 SVGAGI (reference sequence). V lost 0 bases and J lost 6, with 11 bases in between. This CDR3 has 15 residues. The CDR3 sequence is CASSYSGGADEKLFF. As DNA, the CDR3 is TGTGCCAGCAGTTACTCGGGAGGAGCCGATGAAAAACTGTTTTTT.

V is TRBV20-1 and J is TRBJ1-5; D gene ambiguous. The CDR3 has 15 residues. Germline values: CDR1 DFQATT, CDR2 SNEGSKA (reference sequence). The V gene lost 3 bases and the J gene lost 3 bases, with 15 bases spanning the gap. The CDR3 loop is CSASVTRRPNQPQHF. The CDR3 region has the DNA TGCAGTGCTAGTGTCACCCGAAGGCCCAATCAGCCCCAGCATTTT.

This clonotype was seen ten or more times. The J gene is TRBJ2-5, the V gene TRBV13; 9 bases line up with TRBD2. The CDR3 is made up of 17 amino acids. In germline, CDR1 is PRHDT, CDR2 FYEKMQ (reference sequence). Unmatched junction bases numbered 14, after V lost 4 bases and J lost 5 bases. The CDR3 spells CASSSSQRGLAWETQYF. In nucleotides, the CDR3 is TGTGCCAGCAGCTCCTCCCAGAGGGGACTAGCATGGGAGACCCAGTACTTC.

This clonotype was seen ten or more times. The rearrangement uses TRBV12-3 or TRBV12-4 and TRBJ1-1; D perhaps matches TRBD1 (6 bases). With 3 bases removed from V and 4 bases from J, the gap between germline ends came to 15 bases. The length of the CDR3 is 15 residues. The CDR3 reads CASSFGGIGGTEAFF. For the CDR3, the DNA is TGTGCCAGCAGTTTCGGAGGAATAGGGGGCACTGAAGCTTTCTTT.

A note on this clonotype: The germline gene is not matched at one end of the junction; a read error may be the cause. The chain links TRBV11-2 to TRBJ2-6; D may be TRBD1 or TRBD2 (8 bases each). The CDR3 covers 17 residues. The germline V gene encodes CDR1 SGHAT and CDR2 FQNNGV. The CDR3 nucleotides read TGTGCCAGCAGCGAGCTTCAGGGGGCGCGGGGGGTCAACGTCCTGACTTTC. Protein: CASSELQGARGVNVLTF.

This clonotype has more than one count but fewer than ten. This sequence joins TRBV24-1 and TRBJ1-2; 7 bases fit TRBD1. The CDR3 has 14 amino acids. The V and J ends lost 3 bases and 6 bases, in that order; junction bases with no gene match: 6. Looked up from germline, CDR1 is KGHDR and CDR2 is SFDVKD. The CDR3 here is CATSDRFTGDGYTF. CDR3 DNA: TGTGCCACCAGTGATCGCTTCACAGGGGATGGCTACACCTTC.

The chain links TRBV11-2 to TRBJ2-6, with D possibly being TRBD1 or TRBD2 (5 bases each). Trimming pared 1 base from V and 1 base from J, leaving 11 bases between. Germline CDR1 reads SGHAT; CDR2 reads FQNNGV. The CDR3 is made up of 17 amino acids. CDR3 sequence (DNA): TGTGCCAGCAGCTTAGGATACGAGGGGTCTGGGGCCAACGTCCTGACTTTC. Amino acid sequence: CASSLGYEGSGANVLTF.

This chain uses TRBV4-2 with TRBJ2-3, with 8 nucleotides matching TRBD2. Trimming removed 1 base from V and 0 bases from J; junction bases left unmatched: 3. The CDR3 extends over 16 amino acids. Germline V gives CDR1 LGHNA, CDR2 YNFKEQ. The CDR3 here is CASSQAASGSTDTQYF. The CDR3 bases are TGTGCCAGCAGCCAAGCGGCTAGCGGGAGCACAGATACGCAGTATTTT.

The V gene is TRBV18, the J gene TRBJ2-5; D is possibly TRBD2 (6 bases). Deletions cut 2 bases from V and 4 bases from J, with 11 bases between. The CDR3 spans 14 residues. Germline V gene sequence: CDR1 KGHSH, CDR2 LQKENI. The CDR3 nucleotides read TGTGCCAGCTCACCAAAACAGGAGGGAGAGACCCAGTACTTC. This gives the protein CASSPKQEGETQYF.

The sample holds many counts of this clonotype. CDR3 nucleotides: TGCAGTGCCAGGCCAGGGTCCCGTAGGGAGCAGTACTTC. The encoded protein is CSARPGSRREQYF. J is TRBJ2-7 and V is TRBV20-1, with D possibly matching TRBD1 (5 bases). Trimming stripped 6 bases from V and 7 bases from J, with 19 bases between. The CDR3 consists of 13 residues. Germline CDR1 reads DFQATT; CDR2 reads SNEGSKA (reference sequence).

Of note for this clonotype: The junction does not match germline at one end; this may be a read error. J is TRBJ2-3 and V is TRBV12-5; 12 positions match TRBD2. The CDR3 loop spans 22 amino acids. Germline V lookup: CDR1 LGHNT, CDR2 FRNRAP. The DNA for the CDR3 is TGTGCTAATGGTTTGACTTGGGTGGCTAGCGGGAGGGATACACACCGCACAGATACGCAGTATTTT. This codes for CANGLTWVASGRDTHRTDTQYF.

The rearrangement links TRBV27 to TRBJ1-4; D unresolved. CDR1 and CDR2 from the germline V gene are MNHEY and SMNVEV (reference sequence). The length of the CDR3 is 11 residues. CDR3 sequence reads: CASGWGEKLFF. In DNA, the CDR3 is TGTGCGTCGGGGTGGGGTGAAAAACTGTTTTTT. Supplemented by reference TRBV27 and TRBJ1-4, the full variable domain reads EAQVTQNPRYLITVTGKKLTVTCSQNMNHEYMSWYRQDPGLGLRQIYYSMNVEVTDKGDVPEGYKVSRKEKRNFPLILESPSPNQTSLYFCASGWGEKLFFGSGTQLSVL.

The V call is TRBV4-1, the J call TRBJ1-2, with D unresolved. V lost 0 bases and J lost 3, with 17 bases in between. This CDR3 has 17 residues. CDR1 is MGHRA and CDR2 is YSYEKL in the germline V gene. CDR3 protein: CASSQDAVTHPHYGYTF. CDR3 sequence (DNA): TGCGCCAGCAGCCAAGATGCGGTGACTCATCCCCACTATGGCTACACCTTC.

This clonotype was seen only a few times. The CDR3 DNA is TGTGCCAGTAGTACCCAGGGGGGGCAAAGCTCCTACGAGCAGTACTTC. Residues: CASSTQGGQSSYEQYF. This sequence joins TRBV19 and TRBJ2-7; tentatively, D is TRBD1 or TRBD2 (7 bases each). The CDR3 contains 16 residues. V lost 4 bases and J lost 0, with 16 bases in between. Germline loops: CDR1 LNHDA, CDR2 SQIVND (reference sequence).

Ten or more counts support this clonotype. The chain links TRBV11-2 to TRBJ1-1, with TRBD1 as a possible D gene (5 bases). V shed 5 bases and J shed 4 bases, with 20 bases lying between them. CDR3 size: 16 residues. CDR1 is SGHAT and CDR2 is FQNNGV in the germline V gene. The CDR3 bases are TGTGCCAGCAGCAACCCCCGGGGCCGAGGTTTCACTGAAGCTTTCTTT. Encoded protein: CASSNPRGRGFTEAFF.

The chain is built from TRBV2 and TRBJ1-1; D is undetermined. Trimming removed 3 bases at V and 8 bases at J, with 10 bases between. Germline CDR1 SNHLY, CDR2 FYNNEI. The CDR3 totals 12 residues. CDR3 sequence reads: CASSDDTLEAFF. The CDR3 DNA reads as TGTGCCAGCAGTGATGACACACTGGAAGCTTTCTTT.

The chain is built from TRBV29-1 and TRBJ2-4; D perhaps matches TRBD1 (6 bases). V was cut by 3 bases and J by 0 bases, with 21 bases left in between. This CDR3 region has 18 residues. Germline CDR1 and CDR2: SQVTM and ANQGSEA. The CDR3 reads CSVEYLKGDKLAKNIQYF. CDR3 sequence (DNA): TGCAGCGTTGAGTACCTTAAGGGGGACAAGCTAGCCAAAAACATTCAGTACTTC.

This clonotype was detected only a few times. J is TRBJ2-2 and V is TRBV5-6; D gene uncertain. CDR3 length: 15 residues. Germline-derived CDR1 and CDR2 are SGHDT and YYEEEE. Trimming took off 0 bases at V and 6 bases at J, with 12 bases between the two ends. This chain's CDR3 is CASSLGGVGSGELFF. For the CDR3, the DNA is TGTGCCAGCAGCTTGGGTGGCGTAGGCTCCGGGGAGCTGTTTTTT.